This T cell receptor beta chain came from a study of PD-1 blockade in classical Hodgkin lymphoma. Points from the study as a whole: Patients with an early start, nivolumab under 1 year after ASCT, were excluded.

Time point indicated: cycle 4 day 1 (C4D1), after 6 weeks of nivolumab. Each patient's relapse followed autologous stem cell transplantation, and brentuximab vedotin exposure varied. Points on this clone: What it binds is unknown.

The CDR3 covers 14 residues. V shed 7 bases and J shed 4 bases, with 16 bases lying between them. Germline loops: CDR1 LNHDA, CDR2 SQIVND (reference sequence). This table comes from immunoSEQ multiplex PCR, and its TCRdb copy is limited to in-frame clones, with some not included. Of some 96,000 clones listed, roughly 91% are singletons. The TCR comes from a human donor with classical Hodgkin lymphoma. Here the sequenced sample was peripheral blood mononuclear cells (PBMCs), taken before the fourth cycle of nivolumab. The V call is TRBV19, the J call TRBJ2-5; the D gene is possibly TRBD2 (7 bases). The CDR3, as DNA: TGTGCCAGTAAGGGGGGGGCGGTAGGAGAGACCCAGTACTTC. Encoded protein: CASKGGAVGETQYF.